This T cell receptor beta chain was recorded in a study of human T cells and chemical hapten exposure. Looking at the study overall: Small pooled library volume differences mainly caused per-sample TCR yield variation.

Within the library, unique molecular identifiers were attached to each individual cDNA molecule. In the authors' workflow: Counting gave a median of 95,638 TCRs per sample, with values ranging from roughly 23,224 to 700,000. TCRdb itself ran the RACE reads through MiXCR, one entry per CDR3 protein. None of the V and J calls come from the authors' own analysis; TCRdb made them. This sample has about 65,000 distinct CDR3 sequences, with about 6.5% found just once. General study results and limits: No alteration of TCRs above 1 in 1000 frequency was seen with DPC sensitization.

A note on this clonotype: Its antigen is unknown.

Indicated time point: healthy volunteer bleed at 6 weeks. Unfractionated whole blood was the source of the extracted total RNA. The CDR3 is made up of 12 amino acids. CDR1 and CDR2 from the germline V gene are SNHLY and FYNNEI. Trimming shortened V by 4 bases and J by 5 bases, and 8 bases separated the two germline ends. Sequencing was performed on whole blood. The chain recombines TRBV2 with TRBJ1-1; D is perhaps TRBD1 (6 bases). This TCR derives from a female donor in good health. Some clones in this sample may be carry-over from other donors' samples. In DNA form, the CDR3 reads TGTGCCAGCAGTGTACAGGGTACTGAAGCTTTCTTT. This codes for CASSVQGTEAFF.